This T cell receptor beta chain appears in the sequencing data of a study of technical replicates of blood from a few donors. Data came from immunoSEQ multiplex PCR; TCRdb stores just in-frame clones and leaves some out. The sample has over 55,000 clones; around 88% are singletons. This CDR3 has 15 residues. The germline gives CDR1 SGHRS, CDR2 YFSETQ. Germline trimming cut 5 bases from V and 2 bases from J; bases unmatched to any gene: 9. Sample: PBMCs. This TCR derives from a human donor in good health. Some clones in this sample may be carry-over from other donors' samples. The chain has TRBV5-1 and TRBJ2-5, with 7 bases fitting TRBD2. CDR3 nucleotide sequence: TGCGCCAGCAGTCGGGCGGGAGAAGGTCAAGAGACCCAGTACTTC. Protein sequence: CASSRAGEGQETQYF.